The present T cell receptor beta chain was sequenced within a study of OX40 agonist ivuxolimab in advanced cancers. Overall study: The study gave patients intravenous ivuxolimab at 0.01 to 10 mg/kg every 2 weeks. Patients treated during dose escalation were battling hepatocellular carcinoma, melanoma, renal cell or head and neck cancer. Broader study findings: Expanded clones belonging to CD8+ T cells outnumbered, on average, those of CD4+. Part of the nonresponder group also had normalized T-cell clonal expansion that was low.

V lost 0 bases and J lost 4, with 12 bases in between. Germline lookup yields CDR1 LNHNV and CDR2 YYDKDF (reference sequence). This CDR3 comprises 15 residues. This table comes from immunoSEQ multiplex PCR, and its TCRdb copy is limited to in-frame clones, with some not included. This table holds tens of thousands of clones, 85% found once. A note on this clone: Its specificity is not known.

The material was CD4+ or CD8+ T cells sorted from blood, obtained in a trial of the OX40 agonist ivuxolimab. V is TRBV15 and J is TRBJ1-2, with D maybe TRBD1 (6 bases). This TCR was recovered from an adult with an advanced solid tumor such as melanoma, head and neck, liver or kidney cancer. CDR3 protein: CATSRDTQGSYGYTF. The CDR3 bases are TGTGCCACCAGCAGAGATACACAGGGTTCCTATGGCTACACCTTC. Complete variable domain (other parts from reference TRBV15 and TRBJ1-2): DAMVIQNPRYQVTQFGKPVTLSCSQTLNHNVMYWYQQKSSQAPKLLFHYYDKDFNNEADTPDNFQSRRPNTSFCFLDIRSPGLGDTAMYLCATSRDTQGSYGYTFGSGTRLTVV.